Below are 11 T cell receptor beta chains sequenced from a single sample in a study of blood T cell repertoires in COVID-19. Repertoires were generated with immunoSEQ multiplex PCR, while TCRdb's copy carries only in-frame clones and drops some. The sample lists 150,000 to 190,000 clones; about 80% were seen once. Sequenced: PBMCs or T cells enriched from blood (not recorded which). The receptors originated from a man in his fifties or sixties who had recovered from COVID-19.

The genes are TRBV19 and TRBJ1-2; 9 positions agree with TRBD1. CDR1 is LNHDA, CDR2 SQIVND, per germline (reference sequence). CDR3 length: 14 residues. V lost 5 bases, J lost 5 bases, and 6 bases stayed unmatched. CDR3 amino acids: CASSVDRGIYGYTF. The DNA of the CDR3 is TGTGCCAGTAGTGTGGACAGGGGAATTTATGGCTACACCTTC.

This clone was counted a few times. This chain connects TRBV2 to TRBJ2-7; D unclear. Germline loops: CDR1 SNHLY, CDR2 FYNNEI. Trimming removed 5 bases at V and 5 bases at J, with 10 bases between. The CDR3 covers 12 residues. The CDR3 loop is CASSPLKHEQYF. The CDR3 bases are TGTGCCAGCAGTCCCCTGAAGCACGAGCAGTACTTC.

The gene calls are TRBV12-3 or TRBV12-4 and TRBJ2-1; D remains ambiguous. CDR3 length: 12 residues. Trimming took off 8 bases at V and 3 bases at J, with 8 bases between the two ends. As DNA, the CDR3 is TGTGCCAGCCGGCAGGACTACAATGAGCAGTTCTTC. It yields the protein CASRQDYNEQFF.

The DNA for the CDR3 is TGTGCCAGCAGTGAACAGGGGGCGACAGATACGCAGTATTTT. Translation gives CASSEQGATDTQYF. This sequence joins TRBV6-1 and TRBJ2-3, with 8 bases fitting TRBD1. The CDR3 sequence is 14 residues long. With 2 bases clipped from V and 3 bases from J, the junction kept 1 base outside the gene matches. Looked up from germline, CDR1 is MNHNS and CDR2 is SASEGT.

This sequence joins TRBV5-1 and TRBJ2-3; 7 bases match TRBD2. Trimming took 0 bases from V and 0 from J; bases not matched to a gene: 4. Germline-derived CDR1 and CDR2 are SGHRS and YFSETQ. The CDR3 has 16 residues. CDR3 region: CASSLALAASTDTQYF. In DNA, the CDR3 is TGCGCCAGCAGCTTGGCCCTAGCGGCGAGCACAGATACGCAGTATTTT.

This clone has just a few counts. The CDR3 DNA follows: TGTGCCAGCAGCCTCCTGGTCTGGGACACCGAAGAGACCCAGTACTTC. It encodes CASSLLVWDTEETQYF. This rearrangement joins TRBV5-8 to TRBJ2-5; D perhaps matches TRBD1 (6 bases). CDR1 SGHTS and CDR2 YDEGEE come from the germline V gene. This CDR3 contains 16 residues. With 4 bases removed from V and 3 bases from J, the gap between germline ends came to 19 bases.

CDR3 nucleotides: TGTGCCAGTAGAAGGACAGGGGGCGCGGGCTATGGCTACACCTTC. It yields the protein CASRRTGGAGYGYTF. The chain links TRBV19 to TRBJ1-2; 11 bases map to TRBD1. The germline V gene has CDR1 LNHDA and CDR2 SQIVND (reference sequence). Trimming at V came to 6 bases and at J to 4 bases, leaving 7 bases not matched to a gene. This CDR3 region has 15 residues.

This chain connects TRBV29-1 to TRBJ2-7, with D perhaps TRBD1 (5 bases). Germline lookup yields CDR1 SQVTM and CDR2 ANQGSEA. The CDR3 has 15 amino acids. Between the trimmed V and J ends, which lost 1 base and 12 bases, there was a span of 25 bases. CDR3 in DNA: TGCAGCGTTGAAGGGAGCCCGACAGACAAATTCCCACGGTACTTC. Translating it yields CSVEGSPTDKFPRYF.

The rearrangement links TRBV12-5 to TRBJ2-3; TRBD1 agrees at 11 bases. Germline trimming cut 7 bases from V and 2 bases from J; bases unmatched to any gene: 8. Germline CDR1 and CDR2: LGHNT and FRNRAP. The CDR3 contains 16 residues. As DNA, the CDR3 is TGTGCTAGTGCCGTGGACAGGGGGCTCGACACAGATACGCAGTATTTT. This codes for CASAVDRGLDTDTQYF.

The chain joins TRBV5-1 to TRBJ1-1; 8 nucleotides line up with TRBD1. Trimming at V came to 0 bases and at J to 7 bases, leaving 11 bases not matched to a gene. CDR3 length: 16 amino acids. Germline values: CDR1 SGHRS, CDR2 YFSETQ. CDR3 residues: CASSLAPLQGASEAFF. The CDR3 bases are TGCGCCAGCAGCTTGGCACCACTTCAGGGGGCTAGTGAAGCTTTCTTT.

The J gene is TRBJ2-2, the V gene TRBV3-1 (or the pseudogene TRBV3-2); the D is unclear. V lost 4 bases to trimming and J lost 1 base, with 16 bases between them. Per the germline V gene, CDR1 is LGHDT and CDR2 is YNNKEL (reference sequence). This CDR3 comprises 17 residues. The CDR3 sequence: CASSPLIGQENTGELFF. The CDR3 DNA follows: TGTGCCAGCAGCCCCTTAATTGGGCAGGAGAACACCGGGGAGCTGTTTTTT.